These T cell receptor beta chains were read from a single sample in a study of patients and donors after allogeneic stem cell transplantation. TCRdb processed the RT-PCR reads anew with MiXCR; each CDR3 protein has one entry. The sample contains roughly 230,000 distinct CDR3 sequences, roughly 14% of which appear only once. The sequencing input was blood, either unsorted or a sorted T cell fraction (not recorded which). These receptors were obtained from a human donor who was either an allogeneic HSCT recipient or a stem cell or donor lymphocyte infusion donor (not recorded which). It is not recorded whose cells these are; they may come from a transplant donor. Both conserved end residues are part of each CDR3. A D gene is named only where the DNA matches it firmly. Clone size is not always given. Where it is, it says once, few, many or a class for expanded clones.

d_call,clone_size,v_call,j_call,cdr3_nt,cdr3_aa
NA,NA,TRBV12-3/TRBV12-4,TRBJ2-7,TGTGCCAGCAGTATGGACTTGCTAAGCTCCTACGAGCAGTACTTC,CASSMDLLSSYEQYF
NA,NA,TRBV9,TRBJ2-1,TGTGCCAGCACAATAGGAGGCAGCTCCTACAATGAGCAGTTCTTC,CASTIGGSSYNEQFF
NA,few,TRBV3-1,TRBJ2-2,TGTGCCAGCAGCCAAGCTACGGGGACCACCGGGGAGCTGTTTTTT,CASSQATGTTGELFF
NA,medium-sized,TRBV6-1,TRBJ1-2,TGTGCCAGCAGTGACGTACAGGGAGCGGTCGGCTACACCTTC,CASSDVQGAVGYTF
NA,few,TRBV5-1,TRBJ1-2,TGCGCCAGCAGCTTGGCCGGGGTCAGCGGCTACACCTTC,CASSLAGVSGYTF
TRBD2,NA,TRBV30,TRBJ2-7,TGTGCCTGGAGTGAACAGGGACTAGCGCTCCTCTACGAGCAGTACTTC,CAWSEQGLALLYEQYF
TRBD1,NA,TRBV20-1,TRBJ1-2,TGCAGTGCTCCCCACCGGAGACAGGGGATCTATGGCTACACCTTC,CSAPHRRQGIYGYTF
NA,NA,TRBV7-6,TRBJ2-3,TGTGCCAGCAGCTTAAGTTGGGGGGACACAGATACGCAGTATTTT,CASSLSWGDTDTQYF
NA,many,TRBV12-3/TRBV12-4,TRBJ1-1,TGTGCCAGCAGTGTCGGGAGGGGCGAAGCTTTCTTT,CASSVGRGEAFF
NA,NA,TRBV2,TRBJ2-7,TGTGCCAGCAAGGTAAAGACCTACGAGCAGTACTTC,CASKVKTYEQYF
NA,NA,TRBV4-1,TRBJ2-5,TGCGCCAGCAGCCAAGACGGGGGCACTGAGACCCAGTACTTC,CASSQDGGTETQYF
TRBD1,few,TRBV2,TRBJ2-5,TGTGCCAGCAGTGACCCGACAGGGGTTCAAGAGACCCAGTACTTC,CASSDPTGVQETQYF
TRBD2,NA,TRBV5-4,TRBJ2-3,TGTGCCAGCAGCTGGACTAGCGGGGTGGATACGCAGTATTTT,CASSWTSGVDTQYF
NA,NA,TRBV6-2/TRBV6-3,TRBJ1-2,TGTGCCAGCAGGAATGGGGGAGAGGCTAACTATGGCTACACCTTC,CASRNGGEANYGYTF
NA,NA,TRBV2,TRBJ1-4,TGTGCCAGCAGGCAAGCGGATTTGCGCAAACTGTTTTTT,CASRQADLRKLFF
NA,NA,TRBV10-2,TRBJ2-1,TGCGCCAGCGGCCGGACGGCGGGGAACAATCAGCAGTTCTTC,CASGRTAGNNQQFF
NA,many,TRBV4-2,TRBJ2-7,TGTGCCAGCAGCCCCGAAACGGGAGATCCCTACGAGCAGTACTTC,CASSPETGDPYEQYF
TRBD2,many,TRBV29-1,TRBJ2-7,TGCAGCGCGGAGGTTAGGACTAGCGGGGCGGGCTACGAGCAGTACTTC,CSAEVRTSGAGYEQYF
NA,many,TRBV3-1,TRBJ1-6,TGTGCCAGCAGCCACGCCCTGGGGCACAATTCACCCCTCCACTTT,CASSHALGHNSPLHF
TRBD1,few,TRBV20-1,TRBJ1-2,TGCAGTGCTAGCCTACCCCAGGGGGTGGGGGGCTACACCTTC,CSASLPQGVGGYTF
NA,NA,TRBV2,TRBJ2-3,TGTGCCAGCAAAAAACTAGCCGCTAGCACAGATACGCAGTATTTT,CASKKLAASTDTQYF
NA,NA,TRBV4-1,TRBJ1-2,TGCGCCAGCAGCCAAGTAAAGGACGATCACTATGGCTACACCTTC,CASSQVKDDHYGYTF
NA,NA,TRBV30,TRBJ1-5,TGTGCCTGGAGCCTATTGGACAGAAATCAGCCCCAGCATTTT,CAWSLLDRNQPQHF
TRBD1,NA,TRBV11-3,TRBJ2-5,TGTGCCAGCAGCCCACTCGGATACAGGGGTGGGGAGACCCAGTACTTC,CASSPLGYRGGETQYF
NA,once,TRBV5-1,TRBJ2-7,TGCGCCAGCAGCTTGGAGGCAGGGATGGGCTACGAGCAGTACTTC,CASSLEAGMGYEQYF
NA,few,TRBV9,TRBJ1-2,TGTGCCAGCAGCGTATCCCCGGGCTATGGCTACACCTTC,CASSVSPGYGYTF
NA,few,TRBV12-3/TRBV12-4,TRBJ2-6,TGTGCCAGCAACTCCCGGGGGCTCCACTCTGGGGCCAACGTCCTGACTTTC,CASNSRGLHSGANVLTF
TRBD2,few,TRBV4-1,TRBJ2-7,TGCGCCAGCAGCCAAGAGACACTCACTAGCGGGAGTGACGAGCAGTACTTC,CASSQETLTSGSDEQYF
TRBD2,few,TRBV29-1,TRBJ2-7,TGCAGCGTTAACGGGCTAGCGGGGAACTACGAGCAGTACTTC,CSVNGLAGNYEQYF
TRBD1,NA,TRBV2,TRBJ2-7,TGTGCCAGCAGTGGAAGGGACAGTTTTTCCTACGAGCAGTACTTC,CASSGRDSFSYEQYF
NA,many,TRBV15,TRBJ1-1,TGTGCCACCAGCAGAGATTATACAGCCAACGAAGCTTTCTTT,CATSRDYTANEAFF
TRBD1,many,TRBV11-3,TRBJ1-1,TGTGCCAGCAGCCCGAGAACAGGGGTCTCTGAAGCTTTCTTT,CASSPRTGVSEAFF
NA,many,TRBV20-1,TRBJ2-3,TGCAGTGCTCACAGGTCCGATTACACAGATACGCAGTATTTT,CSAHRSDYTDTQYF
NA,many,TRBV5-4,TRBJ2-1,TGTGCCACCAGAAGGGGCGGGTCCTACAATGAGCAGTTCTTC,CATRRGGSYNEQFF
TRBD2,NA,TRBV5-1,TRBJ2-1,TGCGCCAGCAGCTTTCTAGCGGGGGGGTCCTACAATGAGCAGTTCTTC,CASSFLAGGSYNEQFF
NA,few,TRBV20-1,TRBJ1-5,TGCAGTGCGACCTCCCCGGGGGCGAATCAGCCCCAGCATTTT,CSATSPGANQPQHF
TRBD1,few,TRBV7-8,TRBJ2-7,TGTGCCGGGGGGCTCGGGACAGGGGTCTTCGAGCAGTACTTC,CAGGLGTGVFEQYF
TRBD1,few,TRBV30,TRBJ2-7,TGTGCCTGGGAAGGGGGCGCCCCCCACGAGCAGTACTTC,CAWEGGAPHEQYF
NA,few,TRBV30,TRBJ2-2,TGTGCCTGGACCCTCCCAGGCCCAGGGAACACCGGGGAGCTGTTTTTT,CAWTLPGPGNTGELFF
TRBD1,many,TRBV15,TRBJ1-5,TGTGCCACCAGCTTGGCAGGGGGGAGAAATCAGCCCCAGCATTTT,CATSLAGGRNQPQHF
TRBD2,few,TRBV4-1,TRBJ2-7,TGCGCCAGCAGCCAAGGGGGGACTAGCGCTTACGAGCAGTACTTC,CASSQGGTSAYEQYF
NA,NA,TRBV5-1,TRBJ1-1,TGCGCCAGCAAAAAGAATGAGGGGCCGCGTAACACTGAAGCTTTCTTT,CASKKNEGPRNTEAFF
TRBD1,many,TRBV20-1,TRBJ2-7,TGCAGTGCTAGAGATAGGGGACAGGGGCCCTACGAGCAGTACTTC,CSARDRGQGPYEQYF
NA,few,TRBV7-9,TRBJ2-3,TGTGCCAGCAGCTCAGTATCAGATACGCAGTATTTT,CASSSVSDTQYF
TRBD1,NA,TRBV19,TRBJ1-1,TGTGCCAGTAGCCCGGGACAGGAGTACACTGAAGCTTTCTTT,CASSPGQEYTEAFF
NA,NA,TRBV7-8,TRBJ1-6,TGTGCCAGCAGCTCGTCGACAGTTCAAGATTCACCCCTCCACTTT,CASSSSTVQDSPLHF
NA,NA,TRBV19,TRBJ1-5,TGTGCCAGTAGTCCATGGGACAACAATCAGCCCCAGCATTTT,CASSPWDNNQPQHF
TRBD2,NA,TRBV3-1,TRBJ2-5,TGTGCCAGCAGCCTCGGCGGTTCGTTGAGCGGGGGTAGGACCCAGTACTTC,CASSLGGSLSGGRTQYF
TRBD1,NA,TRBV2,TRBJ2-1,TGTGCCAGCAGGCCGGGGACAGAATTCAATGAGCAGTTCTTC,CASRPGTEFNEQFF
NA,few,TRBV12-3/TRBV12-4,TRBJ1-2,TGTGCCAACCCTGGGACGTCGGACGATAACTATGGCTACACCTTC,CANPGTSDDNYGYTF
NA,NA,TRBV6-4,TRBJ1-2,TGTGCCAGCAGTGACGACCCGAACTATGGCTACACCTTC,CASSDDPNYGYTF
NA,many,TRBV12-3/TRBV12-4,TRBJ1-3,TGTGCCAGCGGCCCCGGTGGAGGGGGGGGATATTTT,CASGPGGGGGYF
TRBD2,many,TRBV20-1,TRBJ2-5,TGCAGTGCTACTAGCGGGGGGGCGATGTACCAAGAGACCCAGTACTTC,CSATSGGAMYQETQYF
TRBD1,few,TRBV11-3,TRBJ1-1,TGTGCCAGCAGCGACAACCCGGGACAGGGGGCAGCTTTCTTT,CASSDNPGQGAAFF
NA,few,TRBV4-3,TRBJ2-7,TGCGCCAGCAGCCCACGCGAGGGGGGGGGCGCGTACGAGCAGTACTTC,CASSPREGGGAYEQYF